This TCR beta chain comes out of a study of T cell repertoires in cytomegalovirus infection. Deletions cut 3 bases from V and 9 bases from J, with 11 bases between. Germline CDR1 SGHTA, CDR2 FQGNSA. The CDR3 length is 12 residues. TCRdb analysed the reads with MiXCR anew, one entry per CDR3 protein. The table shows approximately 500,000 distinct CDR3 sequences, with roughly a third occurring only once. This clonotype was counted at least ten times. Its antigen is currently unknown. The origin of this receptor is a human donor in good health (CMV status not recorded). Some clones in this sample may be carry-over from other donors' samples. The sample was cultured PBMCs, taken from culture after CMV antigen stimulation. The rearrangement links TRBV7-2 to TRBJ1-1, with D possibly matching TRBD1 (6 bases). CDR3 DNA sequence: TGTGCCAGCAGCTTGGACAGAACAAAAGCTTTCTTT. Protein sequence: CASSLDRTKAFF.